This T cell receptor (beta chain) was identified during a study of human T cells and chemical hapten exposure. On the study more broadly: The patient population, which was mostly female, had alopecia areata, totalis or universalis. Per-sample variation in TCR yield stemmed mainly from small pooled library volume differences. Study-wide results and limits: Among TCRs, those above 1 in 1000 frequency were unaffected by DPC sensitization.

Germline V CDR1 and CDR2: SGDLS, YYNGEE. CDR3 size: 14 residues. Trimming took off 4 bases at V and 2 bases at J, with 12 bases between the two ends. There are many counts of this clonotype. The target antigen is unknown. The library tagged individual cDNA molecules with unique molecular identifiers. One entry per CDR3 protein results from TCRdb running MiXCR on the RACE reads. The sample yields about 62,000 distinct CDR3 sequences, 5.5% to 7.5% seen once. Time point: pre-sensitization, week 0. Treatment of the sample: therapeutic diphenylcyclopropenone sensitization with weekly scalp DPC. This sample comprised whole blood, obtained in connection with sensitization to the hapten diphenylcyclopropenone (DPC). The chain has TRBV9 and TRBJ1-1; D unresolved. The clonotype originates from a woman aged 30 to 39 with alopecia areata. Some clones in this sample may be carry-over from other donors' samples. The CDR3 region has the DNA TGTGCCAGCAGCACTTTGGGAAGCAACACTGAAGCTTTCTTT. Encoded protein: CASSTLGSNTEAFF.